The 13 T cell receptor beta chains presented below share a single source sample, sequenced in a study of technical replicates of blood from several donors. Measured with immunoSEQ multiplex PCR; TCRdb has only the in-frame clones, and not every one. The table includes 15,000 to 20,000 clones, around nine tenths detected once. The sequenced sample consisted of PBMCs. These receptors originate from a human donor in good health.

This chain links TRBV18 with TRBJ1-5; maybe TRBD1 (6 bases). The CDR3 runs 13 residues. Per germline, CDR1 KGHSH and CDR2 LQKENI. The V gene lost 3 bases and the J gene lost 6 bases, with 9 bases spanning the gap. CDR3 amino acids: CASSPGASQPQHF. The CDR3 DNA follows: TGTGCCAGCTCACCGGGGGCGAGTCAGCCCCAGCATTTT.

The V call is TRBV25-1, the J call TRBJ2-3; D is possibly TRBD2 (5 bases). Trimming took 2 bases from V and 3 from J, leaving 12 bases between them. The CDR3 contains 15 residues. Germline V gene data show CDR1 as MGHDK and CDR2 as SYGVNS. CDR3 nucleotide sequence: TGTGCCAGCAGTGAAGGCGGGTCGGAGACAGATACGCAGTATTTT. It is translated as CASSEGGSETDTQYF.

J is TRBJ2-3 and V is TRBV7-9; tentative D call: TRBD2 (6 bases). CDR3 size: 19 residues. From germline, CDR1 is SEHNR and CDR2 FQNEAQ (reference sequence). The V and J ends lost 6 bases and 0 bases respectively, with 25 bases between them. CDR3 nucleotides: TGTGCCAGCAGACAGCTCCGGACCCGGGAGCTGGGGAGCACAGATACGCAGTATTTT. As protein: CASRQLRTRELGSTDTQYF.

The gene calls are TRBV7-2 and TRBJ2-5; no firm D call. From germline, CDR1 is SGHTA and CDR2 FQGNSA. V was trimmed by 1 base and J by 5 bases, leaving 5 bases between them. The CDR3 is 12 amino acids. The CDR3 bases are TGTGCCAGCAGCTTAGTACGGGAGACCCAGTACTTC. Amino acid sequence: CASSLVRETQYF.

The chain carries TRBV6-1 and TRBJ2-3; perhaps TRBD2 as D (6 bases). V lost 11 bases and J 0 bases, leaving 18 bases between the germline ends. The CDR3 has 15 amino acids. Germline V gives CDR1 MNHNS, CDR2 SASEGT. CDR3 in amino acids: CAGRLVRSSTDTQYF. CDR3 bases: TGTGCCGGGAGACTAGTCCGATCTAGCACAGATACGCAGTATTTT.

In this sample, this clone turned up a few times. The chain joins TRBV27 to TRBJ2-7, with D unresolved. Trimming removed 2 bases from V and 3 bases from J, with 5 bases in between. Germline V lookup: CDR1 MNHEY, CDR2 SMNVEV (reference sequence). The CDR3 totals 12 residues. In DNA form, the CDR3 reads TGTGCCAGCAGTTTAATCGGCTACGAGCAGTACTTC. Translated: CASSLIGYEQYF.

The chain has TRBV5-1 and TRBJ2-5; D unresolved. The CDR3 is 14 amino acids. Germline V gene sequence: CDR1 SGHRS, CDR2 YFSETQ. Trimming took off 6 bases at V and 4 bases at J, with 16 bases between the two ends. The chain's CDR3 is CASTPRQGRETQYF. CDR3 DNA sequence: TGCGCCAGCACCCCCAGGCAAGGTCGAGAGACCCAGTACTTC.

V is TRBV9 and J is TRBJ1-4; 11 nucleotides agree with TRBD1. This CDR3 contains 15 residues. Germline CDR1 and CDR2: SGDLS and YYNGEE. The junction had 2 bases not matched to a gene; V was cut back by 0 bases and J by 7 bases. The CDR3 DNA reads as TGTGCCAGCAGCGTAGGGGGGACAGGGGGTGAAAAACTGTTTTTT. Amino acid sequence: CASSVGGTGGEKLFF.

This chain joins TRBV7-9 and TRBJ2-3, with TRBD2 matching over 8 bases. This CDR3 is 15 amino acids long. The V segment lost 4 bases and the J segment 0 bases; nucleotides outside the gene matches: 3. CDR1 SEHNR and CDR2 FQNEAQ come from the germline V gene (reference sequence). CDR3 coding DNA: TGTGCCAGCAGCTGGCTAGCGGGTAGCACAGATACGCAGTATTTT. Amino acids: CASSWLAGSTDTQYF.

The chain joins TRBV7-9 to TRBJ2-7, with 7 positions matching TRBD1. Germline V gene lookup returns CDR1 SEHNR and CDR2 FQNEAQ (reference sequence). The CDR3 is 14 amino acids. Germline trimming cut 5 bases from V and 1 base from J; bases unmatched to any gene: 5. In DNA form, the CDR3 reads TGTGCCAGCAGCCCTAGACAGGGATCCTACGAGCAGTACTTC. It is translated as CASSPRQGSYEQYF.

The V gene is TRBV28, the J gene TRBJ2-2; perhaps TRBD1 as D (6 bases). Trimming removed 6 bases at V and 0 bases at J, with 14 bases between. The CDR3 length is 16 residues. Per germline, CDR1 MDHEN and CDR2 SYDVKM. The CDR3 sequence is CASRPPGQANTGELFF. In DNA, the CDR3 is TGTGCCAGCAGGCCGCCGGGACAAGCGAACACCGGGGAGCTGTTTTTT.

The rearrangement joins TRBV7-9 to TRBJ1-2; D not certain. V dropped 1 base and J dropped 5 bases, with 8 bases sitting between them. CDR1 is SEHNR, CDR2 FQNEAQ, per germline (reference sequence). The CDR3 runs to 13 residues. CDR3 protein: CASSLEQAYGYTF. The CDR3 nucleotides are TGTGCCAGCAGCTTAGAGCAGGCATATGGCTACACCTTC.

The V gene is TRBV29-1, the J gene TRBJ1-1; 9 bases are shared with TRBD1. Germline CDR1 is SQVTM and CDR2 is ANQGSEA. Losses at the gene ends were 3 bases for V and 1 base for J; bases not matched to a gene: 9. This CDR3 has 16 amino acids. CDR3 nucleotide sequence: TGCAGCGTTGATGGAAAACTGGGACAGGGGAACACTGAAGCTTTCTTT. It codes for CSVDGKLGQGNTEAFF. Based on the CDR3 plus reference TRBV29-1 and TRBJ1-1, the full variable domain is SAVISQKPSRDICQRGTSLTIQCQVDSQVTMMFWYRQQPGQSLTLIATANQGSEATYESGFVIDKFPISRPNLTFSTLTVSNMSPEDSSIYLCSVDGKLGQGNTEAFFGQGTRLTVV.